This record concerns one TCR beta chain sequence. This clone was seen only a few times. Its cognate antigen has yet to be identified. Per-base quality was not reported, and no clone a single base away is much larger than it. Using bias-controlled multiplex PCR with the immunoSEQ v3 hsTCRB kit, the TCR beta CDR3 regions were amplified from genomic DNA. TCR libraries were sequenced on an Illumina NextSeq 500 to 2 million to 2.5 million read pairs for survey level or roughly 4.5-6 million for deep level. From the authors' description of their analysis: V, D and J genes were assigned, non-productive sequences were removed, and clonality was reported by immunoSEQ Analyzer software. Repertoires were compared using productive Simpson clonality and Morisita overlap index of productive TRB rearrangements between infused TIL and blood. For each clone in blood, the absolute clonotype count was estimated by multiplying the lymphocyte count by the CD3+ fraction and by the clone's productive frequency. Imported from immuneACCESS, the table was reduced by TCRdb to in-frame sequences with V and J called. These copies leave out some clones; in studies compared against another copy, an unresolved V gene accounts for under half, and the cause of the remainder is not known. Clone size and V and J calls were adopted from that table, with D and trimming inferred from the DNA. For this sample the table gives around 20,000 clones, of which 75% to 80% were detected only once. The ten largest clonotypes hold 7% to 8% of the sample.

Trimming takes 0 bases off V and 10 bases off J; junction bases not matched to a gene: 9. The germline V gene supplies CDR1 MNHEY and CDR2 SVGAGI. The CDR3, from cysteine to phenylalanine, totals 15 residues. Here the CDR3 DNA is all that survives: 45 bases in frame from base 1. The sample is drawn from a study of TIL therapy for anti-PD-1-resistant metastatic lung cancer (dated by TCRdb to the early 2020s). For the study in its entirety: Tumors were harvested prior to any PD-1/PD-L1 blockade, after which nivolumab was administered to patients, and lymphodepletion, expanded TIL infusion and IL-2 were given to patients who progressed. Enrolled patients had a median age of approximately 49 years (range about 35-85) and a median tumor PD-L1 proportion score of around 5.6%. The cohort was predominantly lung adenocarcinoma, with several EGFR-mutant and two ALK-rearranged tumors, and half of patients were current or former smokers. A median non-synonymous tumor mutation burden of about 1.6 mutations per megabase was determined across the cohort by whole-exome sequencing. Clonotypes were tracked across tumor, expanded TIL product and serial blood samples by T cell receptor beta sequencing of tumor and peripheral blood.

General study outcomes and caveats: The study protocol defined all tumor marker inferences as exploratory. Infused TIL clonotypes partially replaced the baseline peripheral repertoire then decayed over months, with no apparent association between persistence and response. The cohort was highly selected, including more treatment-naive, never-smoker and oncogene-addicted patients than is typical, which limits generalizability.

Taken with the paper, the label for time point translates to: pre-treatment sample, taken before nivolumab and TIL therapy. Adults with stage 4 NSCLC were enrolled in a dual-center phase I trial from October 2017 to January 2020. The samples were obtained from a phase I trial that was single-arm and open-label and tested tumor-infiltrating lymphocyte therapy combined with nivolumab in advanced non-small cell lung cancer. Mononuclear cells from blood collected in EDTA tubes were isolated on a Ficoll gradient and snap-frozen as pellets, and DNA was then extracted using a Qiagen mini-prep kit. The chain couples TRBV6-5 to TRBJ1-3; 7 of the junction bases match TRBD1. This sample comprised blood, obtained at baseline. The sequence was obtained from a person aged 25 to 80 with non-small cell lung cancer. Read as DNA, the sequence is TGTGCCAGCAGTTACTCGGTACAGGGGAAGACTACCATATATTTT. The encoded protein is CASSYSVQGKTTIYF.